These 21 T cell receptor beta chains were all obtained from the same sample, sequenced in a study of T cell repertoires in ileal Crohn's disease. As for time point: neoterminal ileum biopsy at postoperative endoscopy, about 6 months after surgery. Only in-frame clones appear in the TCRdb table, and some are missing; sequencing was by immunoSEQ multiplex PCR. The repertoire has about 60,000 clones, 85% to 90% of them found once; the top ten carry 2% to 2.5%. Sequencing input: ileal tissue. The receptors stem from an adult with Crohn's disease.

The chain carries TRBV20-1 and TRBJ2-7, with TRBD2 as a possible D gene (5 bases). Germline-derived CDR1 and CDR2 are DFQATT and SNEGSKA (reference sequence). Trimming removed 3 bases from V and 9 bases from J, with 12 bases in between. The CDR3 is made up of 11 amino acids. This chain's CDR3 is CSASLGERQYF. CDR3 nucleotides: TGCAGTGCTAGTCTTGGGGAGCGGCAGTACTTC.

The chain uses TRBV6-1 and TRBJ2-3, with 7 bases aligning to TRBD2. The CDR3 is made up of 13 amino acids. Germline trimming cut 4 bases from V and 7 bases from J; bases unmatched to any gene: 5. CDR1 is MNHNS and CDR2 is SASEGT in the germline V gene. The CDR3 DNA follows: TGTGCCAGCAGTGGCGGGAGTAAGTATACGCAGTATTTT. Its translation is CASSGGSKYTQYF.

V gene TRBV6-5 combines with J gene TRBJ2-7; 14 bases agree with TRBD2. Trimming at V came to 6 bases and at J to 1 base, leaving 2 bases not matched to a gene. The CDR3 contains 15 residues. Germline V gene lookup returns CDR1 MNHEY and CDR2 SVGAGI. The CDR3 coding sequence is TGTGCCAGCAGAAGACTAGCGGGAGGGTCCTACGAGCAGTACTTC. Protein product: CASRRLAGGSYEQYF.

The CDR3, as DNA: TGTGCCAGCAGCAAACTAGCGGAGCAGTTCTTC. Protein product: CASSKLAEQFF. V usage is TRBV7-9 and J usage is TRBJ2-1, with 7 bases aligning to TRBD2. This CDR3 is 11 amino acids long. V shed 5 bases and J 10 bases; nucleotides not matched to a gene: 2. Germline CDR1 reads SEHNR; CDR2 reads FQNEAQ (reference sequence).

This clone came up a few times. V usage is TRBV7-8 and J usage is TRBJ2-7; TRBD2 matches 14 bases. The germline V gene encodes CDR1 SGHVS and CDR2 FQNEAQ. The CDR3 is 15 residues long. The V and J ends lost 5 bases and 3 bases, in that order; junction bases with no gene match: 3. CDR3 protein: CASSVGTSGSYEQYF. CDR3 DNA: TGTGCCAGCAGCGTAGGGACTAGCGGGAGCTACGAGCAGTACTTC.

The V call is TRBV19, the J call TRBJ2-5; TRBD1 agrees at 8 bases. The ends lost 4 bases at V and 4 bases at J; junction bases unmatched: 11. The CDR3 has 16 residues. Germline CDR1 is LNHDA and CDR2 is SQIVND (reference sequence). The CDR3 nucleotides are TGTGCCAGTAGTACAGGGGGCGCTAGGGCGGGAGAGACCCAGTACTTC. Protein product: CASSTGGARAGETQYF.

This chain joins TRBV4-3 and TRBJ2-3; 8 nucleotides align to TRBD2. J gave up 2 bases and V 1 base, and 8 bases lay outside the gene matches. Germline CDR1 and CDR2: LGHNA and YSLEER. The CDR3 contains 17 residues. The CDR3 sequence: CASSQVSRGGLTDTQYF. The CDR3 nucleotides are TGCGCCAGCAGCCAAGTTTCCCGGGGGGGTCTCACAGATACGCAGTATTTT.

This chain connects TRBV4-1 to TRBJ1-4; 7 nucleotides agree with TRBD1. The CDR3 runs 15 residues. V lost 0 bases, J lost 6 bases, and 4 bases stayed unmatched. CDR1 MGHRA and CDR2 YSYEKL come from the germline V gene. CDR3 region: CASSQDRQGDEKLFF. CDR3 DNA sequence: TGCGCCAGCAGCCAAGATCGGCAGGGGGATGAAAAACTGTTTTTT.

CDR3 DNA sequence: TGCGCCAGCAGGTCAGGGGGCGGCTACACCTTC. This translates into CASRSGGGYTF. The V gene is TRBV10-2, the J gene TRBJ1-2, with 8 positions matching TRBD1. The germline gives CDR1 WSHSY, CDR2 SAAADI. Losses at the gene ends were 6 bases for V and 8 bases for J; bases not matched to a gene: 2. The CDR3 sequence is 11 residues long.

The chain joins TRBV25-1 to TRBJ1-2; perhaps TRBD1 as D (5 bases). This CDR3 is built from 17 residues. The V end was cut by 3 bases, the J end by 4 bases, with 21 bases between. The germline CDR1 and CDR2 sequences are MGHDK and SYGVNS. The CDR3 nucleotides are TGTGCCAGCAGTGATTTTAGGGGAATAGACTCTGGCTATGGCTACACCTTC. Translated: CASSDFRGIDSGYGYTF.

The V and J genes are TRBV7-2 and TRBJ1-5; the match to TRBD1 covers 12 bases. The trim removed 5 bases at V and 6 bases at J, leaving 5 bases unmatched. In germline, CDR1 is SGHTA, CDR2 FQGNSA. The CDR3 spans 15 residues. The CDR3 DNA sequence: TGTGCCAGCAGCACGGGACAGGGGGCGAGTCAGCCCCAGCATTTT. Translated: CASSTGQGASQPQHF.

V and J are TRBV7-3 and TRBJ2-1; D perhaps matches TRBD2 (6 bases). Trimming left V 3 bases short and J 6 bases short, with 15 bases between. This CDR3 spans 15 amino acids. CDR1 and CDR2 from the germline V gene are SGHTA and FQGTGA. CDR3 nucleotide sequence: TGTGCCAGCAGCTTGCGGGGCGAGTCGTTCAATGAGCAGTTCTTC. This gives the protein CASSLRGESFNEQFF.

The CDR3 sequence is CASSLAGGLTDTQYF. DNA for the CDR3: TGTGCCAGCAGTTTAGCGGGGGGGCTGACAGATACGCAGTATTTT. V gene TRBV28 combines with J gene TRBJ2-3; 9 nucleotides align to TRBD2. CDR1 is MDHEN, CDR2 SYDVKM, per germline. With 2 bases clipped from V and 3 bases from J, the junction kept 3 bases outside the gene matches. The CDR3 is 15 residues long.

This clone was observed a handful of times. This sequence joins TRBV6-1 and TRBJ1-1, with 9 bases fitting TRBD1. The CDR3 is 15 residues long. Germline V gives CDR1 MNHNS, CDR2 SASEGT. V lost 2 bases and J lost 4; bases outside the gene matches: 5. This chain's CDR3 is CASSERWTGVTEAFF. CDR3 coding DNA: TGTGCCAGCAGTGAACGTTGGACAGGGGTCACTGAAGCTTTCTTT.

V and J are TRBV19 and TRBJ1-1; weak D call: TRBD1 (5 bases). The CDR3 consists of 14 residues. Germline loops: CDR1 LNHDA, CDR2 SQIVND (reference sequence). The V and J ends lost 10 bases and 1 base respectively, with 16 bases between them. The DNA of the CDR3 is TGTGCCACCCAAGGCCAGGGAAAGAACACTGAAGCTTTCTTT. It yields the protein CATQGQGKNTEAFF.

This chain joins TRBV5-1 and TRBJ2-7; TRBD2 agrees at 8 bases. The CDR3 is 14 residues long. The V gene's germline CDR1 is SGHRS and CDR2 YFSETQ. Trimming removed 2 bases from V and 2 bases from J; junction bases left unmatched: 3. The chain's CDR3 is CASSFSGDTYEQYV. The CDR3 coding sequence is TGCGCCAGCAGCTTTAGCGGGGACACCTACGAGCAGTACGTC.

This sequence joins TRBV18 and TRBJ1-5, with TRBD1 matching over 7 bases. The CDR3 totals 17 residues. Losses at the gene ends were 2 bases for V and 7 bases for J; bases not matched to a gene: 14. Germline CDR1 is KGHSH and CDR2 is LQKENI. The CDR3 nucleotides read TGTGCCAGCTCACCAGCGACCACACCTAGGGACAGCCAGCCCCAGCATTTT. Encoded protein: CASSPATTPRDSQPQHF.

V gene TRBV6-5 combines with J gene TRBJ2-3; D remains ambiguous. Germline CDR1 MNHEY, CDR2 SVGAGI. CDR3 length: 11 residues. V lost 6 bases and J lost 4, with 5 bases in between. CDR3 sequence reads: CASSLADTQYF. CDR3 nucleotides: TGTGCCAGCAGCCTAGCAGATACGCAGTATTTT.

The V gene is TRBV29-1, the J gene TRBJ2-1, with TRBD2 identical over 8 bases. J gave up 10 bases and V 3 bases, and 5 bases lay outside the gene matches. CDR1 is SQVTM, CDR2 ANQGSEA, per germline. This CDR3 is 12 amino acids long. The CDR3 loop is CSVEGLGREQFF. In DNA form, the CDR3 reads TGCAGCGTTGAGGGACTAGGGAGGGAGCAGTTCTTC.

The chain carries TRBV7-3 and TRBJ2-1; TRBD2 matches at 11 bases. Germline CDR1 SGHTA, CDR2 FQGTGA. This CDR3 has 15 residues. V shed 5 bases and J 7 bases; nucleotides not matched to a gene: 7. The chain's CDR3 is CASSQGLADHNEQFF. CDR3 in DNA: TGTGCCAGCAGCCAGGGACTAGCGGATCATAATGAGCAGTTCTTC. Together with reference TRBV7-3 and TRBJ2-1, the CDR3 gives the full variable domain: GAGVSQTPSNKVTEKGKYVELRCDPISGHTALYWYRQSLGQGPEFLIYFQGTGAADDSGLPNDRFFAVRPEGSVSTLKIQRTERGDSAVYLCASSQGLADHNEQFFGPGTRLTVL.

This clone was picked up one time. The chain is built from TRBV18 and TRBJ2-7; the D is unclear. Trimming cost V 5 bases and J 3 bases, with 17 bases left between them. Germline loops: CDR1 KGHSH, CDR2 LQKENI. This CDR3 contains 15 residues. The CDR3 DNA sequence: TGTGCCAGCTCATCAAGGATGACAAGAAACTACGAGCAGTACTTC. Protein product: CASSSRMTRNYEQYF.